This TCR beta chain came from a study of T cells after yellow fever vaccination. Whole-study results and caveats: Although most clonotypes did not, a small share appeared in both CD4 and CD8 compartments. Abundant clonotypes from the bulk population could have been carried over as contaminants into FACS-sorted repertoires.

The CDR3 sequence is 12 residues long. Trimming took off 4 bases at V and 3 bases at J, with 3 bases between the two ends. In germline, CDR1 is KGHDR, CDR2 SFDVKD. This clonotype turned up a few times. The antigen is undetermined. UMIs were added to TCR cDNA along with a universal primer site when it was made by 5'RACE template switching. TCRdb re-called the 5' RACE reads through MiXCR, storing one row per CDR3 protein. In the table there are under 600,000 distinct CDR3 sequences, about a fifth of which are singletons. The chain has TRBV24-1 and TRBJ1-5; no definite D call. The sequence derives from a man between 18 and 29 years old who received the YFV17D yellow fever vaccine. The source was PBMCs, collected less than 25 days after the first yellow fever vaccination. CDR3 residues: CATSDLNQPQHF. The CDR3 region has the DNA TGTGCCACCAGTGACCTCAATCAGCCCCAGCATTTT.